The 13 T cell receptor beta chains reported below all come from one sample, sequenced in a study of blood T cell repertoires in COVID-19. Generated by immunoSEQ multiplex PCR, the TCRdb table keeps only in-frame clones and is missing some. Of more than 25,000 clones detected, 94% appear once; the ten largest clones hold under 4.5%. Sequenced: peripheral blood. The receptors were sampled from a human donor with active COVID-19. The donor label of this sample is uncertain.

V usage is TRBV28 and J usage is TRBJ2-5; a possible D gene is TRBD2 (5 bases). The germline CDR1 and CDR2 sequences are MDHEN and SYDVKM. V shed 4 bases and J shed 5 bases, with 11 bases lying between them. There are 13 residues in the CDR3. CDR3 sequence reads: CASSYGRSETQYF. The CDR3 nucleotides are TGTGCCAGCAGTTATGGGAGATCGGAGACCCAGTACTTC.

This chain links TRBV7-2 with TRBJ2-3; 8 nucleotides match TRBD2. CDR3 size: 14 residues. The germline V gene has CDR1 SGHTA and CDR2 FQGNSA. The V gene end was trimmed by 3 bases and the J gene end by 9 bases; junction bases not matched to a gene: 8. The chain's CDR3 is CASSFGGAGLTQYF. The CDR3 nucleotides are TGTGCCAGCAGCTTCGGGGGGGCTGGTTTGACGCAGTATTTT.

J is TRBJ1-4 and V is TRBV27; D unclear. Trimming left V 0 bases short and J 8 bases short, with 13 bases between. The CDR3 loop spans 15 amino acids. Germline V gene data show CDR1 as MNHEY and CDR2 as SMNVEV (reference sequence). The CDR3 loop reads CASSLSGGLNEKLFF. In DNA form, the CDR3 reads TGTGCCAGCAGTTTATCAGGAGGGTTGAACGAAAAACTGTTTTTT.

V usage is TRBV6-6 and J usage is TRBJ1-1, with D unclear. The CDR3 sequence is 11 residues long. V shed 7 bases and J shed 5 bases, with 8 bases lying between them. Germline CDR1 and CDR2: MNHNY and SVGAGI (reference sequence). Here the CDR3 reads CASKLGTEAFF. The CDR3 DNA is TGTGCCAGCAAGCTAGGAACTGAAGCTTTCTTT.

V gene TRBV10-1 combines with J gene TRBJ1-1; 7 bases agree with TRBD1. This CDR3 has 13 residues. V shed 10 bases and J 3 bases; nucleotides not matched to a gene: 8. Germline CDR1 WNHNN, CDR2 SYGVQD (reference sequence). The CDR3 region has the DNA TGCGCCACCAGGGGGGACATCGACACTGAAGCTTTCTTT. Translated: CATRGDIDTEAFF.

Only one count was recorded for this clone. This chain uses TRBV5-4 with TRBJ2-7; TRBD2 is a possible D gene (6 bases). The CDR3 has 13 amino acids. In germline, CDR1 is SGHNT, CDR2 YYREEE (reference sequence). The ends were cut back, 4 bases at V and 0 bases at J, with 8 bases in the middle. The CDR3 region has the DNA TGTGCCAGCAGCGGGGACTTCTCCTACGAGCAGTACTTC. Residues: CASSGDFSYEQYF.

The chain combines TRBV19 with TRBJ2-1, with D tentatively TRBD2 (5 bases). From germline, CDR1 is LNHDA and CDR2 SQIVND (reference sequence). This CDR3 is 12 amino acids long. The ends were cut back, 3 bases at V and 9 bases at J, with 9 bases in the middle. Here the CDR3 reads CASSMWRSEQFF. As DNA, the CDR3 is TGTGCCAGTAGTATGTGGAGGAGTGAGCAGTTCTTC.

This clone was counted once. V usage is TRBV6-5 and J usage is TRBJ2-1, with D possibly matching TRBD1 (5 bases). Between the trimmed V and J ends, which lost 6 bases and 0 bases, there was a span of 12 bases. CDR3 length: 15 amino acids. CDR1 and CDR2 (germline): MNHEY, SVGAGI. The CDR3 sequence is CASRKQVISYNEQFF. The CDR3 nucleotides read TGTGCCAGCAGAAAACAGGTCATCTCCTACAATGAGCAGTTCTTC.

This chain links TRBV27 with TRBJ1-1; 10 positions agree with TRBD1. Germline CDR1 MNHEY, CDR2 SMNVEV (reference sequence). V was clipped by 6 bases and J by 7 bases; unmatched bases: 8. The CDR3 has 14 amino acids. CDR3 protein: CASSWTGGIYEAFF. For the CDR3, the DNA is TGTGCCAGCAGCTGGACAGGGGGTATTTATGAAGCTTTCTTT.

This sequence joins TRBV27 and TRBJ2-7; TRBD1 matches 9 bases. The germline CDR1 and CDR2 sequences are MNHEY and SMNVEV (reference sequence). Unmatched junction bases numbered 10, after V lost 1 base and J lost 3 bases. The CDR3 consists of 17 residues. Written as DNA, the CDR3 is TGTGCCAGCAGTTTATTGCGGAAGACAGGGGGAGACTACGAGCAGTACTTC. It encodes CASSLLRKTGGDYEQYF.

This clone appeared once. V and J are TRBV30 and TRBJ2-7; no clear D. CDR1 is GTSNPN and CDR2 is SVGIG in the germline V gene (reference sequence). The CDR3 spans 15 residues. V was trimmed by 3 bases and J by 2 bases, leaving 17 bases between them. CDR3 in DNA: TGTGCCTGGAGCCGTCCGGGTGCCTTCACCTACGAGCAGTACTTC. This translates into CAWSRPGAFTYEQYF.

The chain couples TRBV11-2 to TRBJ2-7; 13 bases align to TRBD2. This CDR3 comprises 16 residues. Trimming took 6 bases from V and 4 from J; bases not matched to a gene: 9. Germline-derived CDR1 and CDR2 are SGHAT and FQNNGV. CDR3 coding DNA: TGTGCCAGCAGGCCTCCGGGACTAGCGGGGATATACGAGCAGTACTTC. Its translation is CASRPPGLAGIYEQYF. Full variable domain (rest looked up from reference TRBV11-2 and TRBJ2-7): EAGVAQSPRYKIIEKRQSVAFWCNPISGHATLYWYQQILGQGPKLLIQFQNNGVVDDSQLPKDRFSAERLKGVDSTLKIQPAKLEDSAVYLCASRPPGLAGIYEQYFGPGTRLTVT.

This chain connects TRBV27 to TRBJ2-4; TRBD2 matches 9 bases. CDR3 length: 15 amino acids. Germline trimming cut 1 base from V and 4 bases from J; bases unmatched to any gene: 2. Germline V gene data show CDR1 as MNHEY and CDR2 as SMNVEV (reference sequence). DNA of the CDR3: TGTGCCAGCAGTTTATTGGCGGGGGGGAAAAACATTCAGTACTTC. Its protein is CASSLLAGGKNIQYF.